A selection of T cell receptor beta chains follows, all from one sample in a study of Graves' ophthalmopathy and Graves' hyperthyroidism. TCRdb processed the multiplex PCR reads anew with MiXCR; each CDR3 protein has one entry. The top ten hold 40% to 55% of the sample, which has about 700,000 distinct CDR3 sequences, 40% seen once. The sample consisted of peripheral blood. The origin of the receptors is an adult man with Graves' ophthalmopathy. CDR3s include the opening cysteine and the closing phenylalanine or tryptophan. Clone size is shown for a subset of rows, as once, few, many or a class of expanded clone.

>TRBV12-3/TRBV12-4|many|TRBJ1-2
CASSLAGAHGYTF
>TRBV25-1|many|TRBJ1-6
CASSGGASNSPLHF
>TRBV11-2|NA|TRBJ2-7
CSSSLGQIDYEQYF
>TRBV5-6|few|TRBJ1-1
CASSFGHNTEAFF
>TRBV10-3|NA|TRBJ1-1
CASSVGVTAEAFF
>TRBV7-2|NA|TRBJ1-6
CASSPVGVSPLHF
>TRBV12-3/TRBV12-4|NA|TRBJ1-3
CASSFMTAASGNTIYF
>TRBV20-1|few|TRBJ1-6
CSARGYNSPLHF
>TRBV12-3/TRBV12-4|few|TRBJ1-2
CASRPPDRGIYGYTF
>TRBV20-1|once|TRBJ1-2
CSANTGGNYGYTF
>TRBV9|few|TRBJ1-4
CASSSPLGNEKLFF
>TRBV10-2|once|TRBJ1-2
CASRRPPGQGAPSYGYTF
>TRBV2|few|TRBJ1-2
CASSPTGPGLYGYTF
>TRBV6-5|NA|TRBJ2-6
CASSYVGQSSGANVLTF
>TRBV20-1|NA|TRBJ2-5
CSAHRGAETYWETQYF
>TRBV29-1|NA|TRBJ1-1
CSVAQPNTEAFF
>TRBV6-6|once|TRBJ2-5
CASTPGQGIQETQYF
>TRBV2|many|TRBJ1-3
CASNPQQGSGNTIYF
>TRBV28|few|TRBJ2-7
CASSSTRQGYEQYF
>TRBV2|NA|TRBJ1-4
CASSYSSSQGAGEKLFF
>TRBV12-3/TRBV12-4|NA|TRBJ1-5
CASSLGEKQPQHF
>TRBV20-1|many|TRBJ2-7
CSARDGQGDIYEQYF
>TRBV7-3|few|TRBJ1-1
CASSRWDLNTEAFF
>TRBV20-1|many|TRBJ2-5
CSANRLAETQYF
>TRBV29-1|few|TRBJ2-6
CSPQHETGANVLTF
>TRBV20-1|NA|TRBJ1-6
CGARGRAGSSPLHF
>TRBV9|NA|TRBJ1-1
CASSAGLQNTEAFF
>TRBV7-8|few|TRBJ2-2
CASSLRTGLNTGELFF
>TRBV15|many|TRBJ1-2
CATSRDRGLLAGGYTF
>TRBV15|many|TRBJ1-4
CATSHRTEATIATNEKLFF
>TRBV2|NA|TRBJ2-2
CASSEDDKHTGELFF
>TRBV9|few|TRBJ1-2
CASSLGYVEDRVYGYTF
>TRBV5-6|NA|TRBJ2-5
CASSFLFRQEIQYF
>TRBV29-1|many|TRBJ1-2
CSVLDRGSNYGYTF
>TRBV2|NA|TRBJ2-7
CASKGGDSSYEQYF
>TRBV14|many|TRBJ2-5
CASSQTLGRGPWETQYF
>TRBV10-3|many|TRBJ1-6
CAISESTGGSNSPLHF
>TRBV7-3|NA|TRBJ2-7
CASSPSGITGF
>TRBV7-8|NA|TRBJ2-2
CASALQGAGTGELFF
>TRBV13|NA|TRBJ2-7
CASSPFSSAGAYEQYF
>TRBV29-1|NA|TRBJ2-3
CSVPLGTDTQYF